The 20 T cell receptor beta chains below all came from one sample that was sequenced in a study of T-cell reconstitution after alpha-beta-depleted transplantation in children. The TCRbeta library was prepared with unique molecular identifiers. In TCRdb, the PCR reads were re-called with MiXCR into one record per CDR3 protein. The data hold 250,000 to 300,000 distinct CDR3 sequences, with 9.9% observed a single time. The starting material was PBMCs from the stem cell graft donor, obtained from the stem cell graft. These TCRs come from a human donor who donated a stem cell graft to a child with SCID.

As DNA, the CDR3 is TGCAGTGCTAGAGCTCGAGGACTAGCGGGACTCGCCTCCTACAATGAGCAGTTCTTC. Protein sequence: CSARARGLAGLASYNEQFF. V is TRBV20-1 and J is TRBJ2-1; 12 bases align to TRBD2. This CDR3 spans 19 amino acids. J lost 0 bases, V lost 1 base, and 10 bases had no gene match. Germline V gives CDR1 DFQATT, CDR2 SNEGSKA (reference sequence).

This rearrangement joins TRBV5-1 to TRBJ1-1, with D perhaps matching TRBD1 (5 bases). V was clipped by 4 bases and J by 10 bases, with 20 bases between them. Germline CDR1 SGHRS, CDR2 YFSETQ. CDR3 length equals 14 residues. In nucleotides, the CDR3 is TGCGCCAGCAGCCGCTTGGGGGATTCTGCCGGAGCTTTCTTT. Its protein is CASSRLGDSAGAFF.

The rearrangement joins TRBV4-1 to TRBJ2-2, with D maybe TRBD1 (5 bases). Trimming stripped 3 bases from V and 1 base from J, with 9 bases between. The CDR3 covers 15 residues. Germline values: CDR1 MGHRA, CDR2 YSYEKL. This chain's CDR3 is CASSHSGQNTGELFF. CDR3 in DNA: TGCGCCAGCAGCCATTCCGGACAGAACACCGGGGAGCTGTTTTTT.

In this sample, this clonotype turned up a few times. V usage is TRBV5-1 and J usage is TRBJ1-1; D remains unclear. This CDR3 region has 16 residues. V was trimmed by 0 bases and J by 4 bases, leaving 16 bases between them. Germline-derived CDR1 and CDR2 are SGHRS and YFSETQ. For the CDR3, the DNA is TGCGCCAGCAGCTTGGCCCCGTGGGTGGGAGGCACTGAAGCTTTCTTT. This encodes CASSLAPWVGGTEAFF.

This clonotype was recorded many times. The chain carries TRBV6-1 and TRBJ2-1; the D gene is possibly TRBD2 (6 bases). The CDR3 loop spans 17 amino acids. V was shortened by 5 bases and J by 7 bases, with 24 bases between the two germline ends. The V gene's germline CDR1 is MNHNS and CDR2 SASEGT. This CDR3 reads CASSPRGSASFINEQFF. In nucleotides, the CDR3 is TGTGCCAGCAGTCCACGGGGGTCGGCTAGCTTTATTAATGAGCAGTTCTTC.

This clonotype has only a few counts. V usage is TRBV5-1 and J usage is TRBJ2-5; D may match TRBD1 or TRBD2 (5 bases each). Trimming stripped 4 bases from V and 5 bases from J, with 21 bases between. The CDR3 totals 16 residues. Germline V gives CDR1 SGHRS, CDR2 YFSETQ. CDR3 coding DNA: TGCGCCAGCAGCGTGGGGACGGTCGCCCCTATCGAGACCCAGTACTTC. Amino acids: CASSVGTVAPIETQYF.

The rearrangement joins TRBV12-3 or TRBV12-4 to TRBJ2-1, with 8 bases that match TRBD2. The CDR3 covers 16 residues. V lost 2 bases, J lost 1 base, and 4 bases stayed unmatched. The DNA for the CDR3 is TGTGCCAGCAGTTTAACCCCTAGCGGGTCCTACAATGAGCAGTTCTTC. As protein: CASSLTPSGSYNEQFF.

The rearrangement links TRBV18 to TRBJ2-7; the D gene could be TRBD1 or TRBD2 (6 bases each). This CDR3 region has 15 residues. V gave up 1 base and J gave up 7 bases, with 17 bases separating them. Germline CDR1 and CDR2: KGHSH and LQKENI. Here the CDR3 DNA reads TGTGCCAGCTCACCACTGAACGGGCAGGGGAGGGAGCAGTACTTC. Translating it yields CASSPLNGQGREQYF.

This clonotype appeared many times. CDR3 sequence reads: CASSLAGTDMNTGELFF. For the CDR3, the DNA is TGTGCCAGCAGCTTAGCCGGGACAGACATGAACACCGGGGAGCTGTTTTTT. The chain has TRBV7-6 and TRBJ2-2; 7 nucleotides match TRBD1. The V and J ends lost 0 bases and 1 base, in that order; junction bases with no gene match: 5. This CDR3 has 17 residues. The germline CDR1 and CDR2 sequences are SGHVS and FNYEAQ.

The CDR3 bases are TGTGCCATCAGTGAGTTTGGCCCTCCGAACACCGGGGAGCTGTTTTTT. The encoded protein is CAISEFGPPNTGELFF. The chain has TRBV10-3 and TRBJ2-2; D call uncertain. V lost 1 base, J lost 0 bases, and 9 bases lay in between. The length of the CDR3 is 16 residues. Per the germline V gene, CDR1 is ENHRY and CDR2 is SYGVKD.

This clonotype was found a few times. This chain's CDR3 is CASGDRGGEKLFF. The CDR3 DNA follows: TGCGCCAGCGGCGACAGGGGCGGTGAAAAACTGTTTTTT. The J gene is TRBJ1-4, the V gene TRBV10-2; TRBD1 agrees at 8 bases. The germline V gene encodes CDR1 WSHSY and CDR2 SAAADI. V lost 8 bases and J lost 7; bases outside the gene matches: 6. This CDR3 is 13 amino acids long.

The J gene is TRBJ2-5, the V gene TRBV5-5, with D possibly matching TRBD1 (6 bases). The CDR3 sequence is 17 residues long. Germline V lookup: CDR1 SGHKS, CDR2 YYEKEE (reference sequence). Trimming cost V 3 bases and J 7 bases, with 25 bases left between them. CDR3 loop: CASSYGVAGQSPATQYF. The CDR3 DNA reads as TGTGCCAGCAGCTATGGGGTGGCCGGACAGTCTCCAGCGACCCAGTACTTC.

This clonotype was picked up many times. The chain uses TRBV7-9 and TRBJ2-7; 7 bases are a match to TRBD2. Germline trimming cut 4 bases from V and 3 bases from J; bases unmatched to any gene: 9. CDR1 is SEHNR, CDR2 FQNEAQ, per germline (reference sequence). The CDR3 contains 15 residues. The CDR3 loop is CASSYRASGYYEQYF. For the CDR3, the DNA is TGTGCCAGCAGCTATAGGGCTAGCGGTTACTACGAGCAGTACTTC.

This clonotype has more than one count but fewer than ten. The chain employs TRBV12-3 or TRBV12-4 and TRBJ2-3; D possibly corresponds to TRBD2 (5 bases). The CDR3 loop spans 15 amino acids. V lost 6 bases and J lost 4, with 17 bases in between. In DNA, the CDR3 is TGTGCCAGCAGCCAGACCTCGGGGTACGCAGATACGCAGTATTTT. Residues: CASSQTSGYADTQYF.

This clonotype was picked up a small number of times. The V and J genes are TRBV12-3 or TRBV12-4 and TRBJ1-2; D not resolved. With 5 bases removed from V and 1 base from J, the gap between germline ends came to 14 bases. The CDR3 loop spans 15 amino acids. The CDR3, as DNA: TGTGCCAGCAGTCAAAATGTGGGTTTTAACTATGGCTACACCTTC. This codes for CASSQNVGFNYGYTF.

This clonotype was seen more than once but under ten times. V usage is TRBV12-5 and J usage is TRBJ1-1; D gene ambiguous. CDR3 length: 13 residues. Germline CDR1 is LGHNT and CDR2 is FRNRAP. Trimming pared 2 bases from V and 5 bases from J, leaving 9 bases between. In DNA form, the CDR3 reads TGTGCTAGTGGTTTGACCCGGGGAACTGAAGCTTTCTTT. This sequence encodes CASGLTRGTEAFF.

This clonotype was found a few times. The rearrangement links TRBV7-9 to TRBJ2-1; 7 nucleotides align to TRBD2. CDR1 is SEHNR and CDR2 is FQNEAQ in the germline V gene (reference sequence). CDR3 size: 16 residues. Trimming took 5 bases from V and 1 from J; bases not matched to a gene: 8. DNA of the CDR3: TGTGCCAGCAGCCGTCCAGCGGGGATATCCTACAATGAGCAGTTCTTC. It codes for CASSRPAGISYNEQFF.

The CDR3 DNA reads as TGCGCCAGCAGGGCAGGGATTTTCGTTGAAGCTTTCTTT. Protein: CASRAGIFVEAFF. The chain is built from TRBV5-1 and TRBJ1-1; maybe TRBD1 (5 bases). This CDR3 is 13 amino acids long. Germline CDR1 is SGHRS and CDR2 is YFSETQ. Trimming removed 5 bases from V and 7 bases from J, with 15 bases in between.

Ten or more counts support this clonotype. The CDR3 reads CASSNRLADYNEQFF. CDR3 bases: TGTGCCAGCTCGAACCGGTTGGCAGATTACAATGAGCAGTTCTTC. The rearrangement links TRBV18 to TRBJ2-1; D call uncertain. In germline, CDR1 is KGHSH, CDR2 LQKENI. Trimming shortened V by 6 bases and J by 4 bases, and 16 bases separated the two germline ends. CDR3 length: 15 amino acids. Supplemented by reference TRBV18 and TRBJ2-1, the full variable domain reads NAGVMQNPRHLVRRRGQEARLRCSPMKGHSHVYWYRQLPEEGLKFMVYLQKENIIDESGMPKERFSAEFPKEGPSILRIQQVVRGDSAAYFCASSNRLADYNEQFFGPGTRLTVL.

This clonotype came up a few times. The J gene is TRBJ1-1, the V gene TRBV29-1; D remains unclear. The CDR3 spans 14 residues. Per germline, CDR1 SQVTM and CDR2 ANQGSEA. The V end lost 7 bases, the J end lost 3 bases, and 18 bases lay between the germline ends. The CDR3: CSAGRPLPDTEAFF. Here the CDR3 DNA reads TGCAGCGCTGGCCGGCCGCTCCCTGACACTGAAGCTTTCTTT.